The 14 T cell receptor beta chains presented below share a single source sample, sequenced in a study of beta chain features in type 1 diabetes. What was sequenced were expressed TCRB transcripts, since all of the isolated RNA had been reverse transcribed. Assay: immunoSEQ multiplex PCR; the TCRdb copy retains only in-frame clones and omits some. The sample has hundreds of thousands of clones; 15% are singletons. Specimen: naive CD4+ T cells from blood. The receptors were sampled from a man younger than 30 in good health.

This chain uses TRBV7-6 with TRBJ2-5, with D unresolved. V was trimmed by 2 bases and J by 1 base, leaving 2 bases between them. The CDR3 runs to 12 residues. CDR1 SGHVS and CDR2 FNYEAQ come from the germline V gene. The CDR3 DNA is TGTGCCAGCAGCTTATTCCAAGAGACCCAGTACTTC. Its translation: CASSLFQETQYF.

The rearrangement joins TRBV5-1 to TRBJ2-2; D possibly corresponds to TRBD2 (7 bases). The ends were cut back, 1 base at V and 6 bases at J, with 16 bases in the middle. From germline, CDR1 is SGHRS and CDR2 YFSETQ. The CDR3 has 16 amino acids. The CDR3, as DNA: TGCGCCAGCAGCTTGAACACAGGGAGGGCGGCCGGGGAGCTGTTTTTT. Protein sequence: CASSLNTGRAAGELFF. The full variable domain, rest sourced from reference TRBV5-1 and TRBJ2-2, is KAGVTQTPRYLIKTRGQQVTLSCSPISGHRSVSWYQQTPGQGLQFLFEYFSETQRNKGNFPGRFSGRQFSNSRSEMNVSTLELGDSALYLCASSLNTGRAAGELFFGEGSRLTVL.

This clone came up a few times. The rearrangement uses TRBV9 and TRBJ1-3; weak D call: TRBD1 (6 bases). This CDR3 spans 16 amino acids. Trimming left V 5 bases short and J 0 bases short, with 15 bases between. CDR1 SGDLS and CDR2 YYNGEE come from the germline V gene. The CDR3 nucleotides are TGTGCCAGCAGTCAAATCACAGGGCCCTCTGGAAACACCATATATTTT. Amino acid sequence: CASSQITGPSGNTIYF.

This clone turned up a few times. The rearrangement joins TRBV7-3 to TRBJ2-3, with D perhaps matching TRBD1 (6 bases). Trimming shortened V by 5 bases and J by 6 bases, and 12 bases separated the two germline ends. This CDR3 has 13 residues. Germline values: CDR1 SGHTA, CDR2 FQGTGA. CDR3 in DNA: TGTGCCAGCAGCCCACAGGGCTGGGATACGCAGTATTTT. Its protein is CASSPQGWDTQYF.

This clone was counted between two and nine times. A much larger clone lies one base from this, so it may be a read error. Other DNA variants within this sample encode the same CDR3. The chain joins TRBV7-3 to TRBJ2-7; D gene unclear. Germline-derived CDR1 and CDR2 are SGHTA and FQGTGA. This CDR3 contains 12 residues. The V end was cut by 5 bases, the J end by 0 bases, with 5 bases between. Written as DNA, the CDR3 is TGTGCCAGCAGCCCCAGCTCCTACGAGCAGTACTTC. This gives the protein CASSPSSYEQYF.

This clone has just a few counts. This chain uses TRBV27 with TRBJ2-7; D might be TRBD2 (6 bases). This CDR3 spans 15 amino acids. Germline CDR1 and CDR2: MNHEY and SMNVEV (reference sequence). V was clipped by 7 bases and J by 5 bases, with 21 bases between them. The CDR3 loop is CASTLEGGKFNEQYF. The CDR3 DNA sequence: TGTGCCAGCACCCTGGAGGGCGGGAAATTCAACGAGCAGTACTTC.

CDR3 coding DNA: TGTGCCAGCAGTTTCGACAGTCGTAATTCACCCCTCCACTTT. Translating it yields CASSFDSRNSPLHF. The genes are TRBV27 and TRBJ1-6; tentative D call: TRBD1 (5 bases). Germline CDR1 reads MNHEY; CDR2 reads SMNVEV (reference sequence). This CDR3 spans 14 amino acids. Deletions cut 3 bases from V and 6 bases from J, with 9 bases between.

This clone was seen more than once but under ten times. DNA of the CDR3: TGCGCCAGCAGCTTAGCAGGGGGCGCGGAGACCCAGTACTTC. Translated: CASSLAGGAETQYF. This rearrangement joins TRBV5-1 to TRBJ2-5, with 8 bases lining up with TRBD1. Unmatched junction bases numbered 5, after V lost 2 bases and J lost 5 bases. The CDR3 extends over 14 amino acids. Germline loops: CDR1 SGHRS, CDR2 YFSETQ.

This clone was seen a few times. The V and J genes are TRBV25-1 and TRBJ2-3; no clear D gene. Germline V gene lookup returns CDR1 MGHDK and CDR2 SYGVNS. CDR3 size: 16 residues. V lost 5 bases and J lost 2, with 17 bases in between. The CDR3 DNA follows: TGTGCCAGCAGTCCCCCTAGGGCAGGACCCACAGATACGCAGTATTTT. As protein: CASSPPRAGPTDTQYF.

The J gene is TRBJ1-6, the V gene TRBV28, with D perhaps TRBD1 (6 bases). CDR3 length: 14 residues. V was cut by 4 bases and J by 7 bases, with 11 bases left in between. CDR1 is MDHEN and CDR2 is SYDVKM in the germline V gene. The CDR3 here is CASSWTVKNSPLHF. DNA of the CDR3: TGTGCCAGCAGTTGGACAGTAAAAAATTCACCCCTCCACTTT.

V gene TRBV19 combines with J gene TRBJ2-3, with D perhaps TRBD1 (6 bases). CDR3 size: 16 residues. Trimming left V 5 bases short and J 4 bases short, with 19 bases between. Looked up from germline, CDR1 is LNHDA and CDR2 is SQIVND (reference sequence). Here the CDR3 DNA reads TGTGCCAGTAGTCCCTTGGACAGTCTGCGGGCAGATACGCAGTATTTT. The encoded protein is CASSPLDSLRADTQYF.

This chain joins TRBV4-3 and TRBJ1-5; no firm D call. V was trimmed by 0 bases and J by 5 bases, leaving 5 bases between them. The CDR3 extends over 13 amino acids. The germline V gene has CDR1 LGHNA and CDR2 YSLEER. The CDR3 DNA reads as TGCGCCAGCAGCCAAGATTCCGATCAGCCCCAGCATTTT. Translated: CASSQDSDQPQHF.

V is TRBV25-1 and J is TRBJ2-1; a weak D match, TRBD2 (5 bases). Trimming took 0 bases from V and 9 from J, leaving 9 bases between them. There are 13 residues in the CDR3. CDR1 is MGHDK and CDR2 is SYGVNS in the germline V gene. The CDR3 loop is CASSEYRLSEQFF. CDR3 nucleotide sequence: TGTGCCAGCAGTGAATATAGACTATCTGAGCAGTTCTTC.

The chain couples TRBV10-3 to TRBJ2-7, with D possibly matching TRBD2 (6 bases). This CDR3 comprises 17 residues. Trimming cost V 0 bases and J 0 bases, with 15 bases left between them. The germline V gene encodes CDR1 ENHRY and CDR2 SYGVKD. CDR3 residues: CAISESKLAASSYEQYF. The CDR3 coding sequence is TGTGCCATCAGTGAGTCGAAACTAGCTGCGAGCTCCTACGAGCAGTACTTC.